This T cell receptor (beta chain) stems from a study of T cell changes during pregnancy in multiple sclerosis. Assay used: immunoSEQ multiplex PCR; TCRdb lists only in-frame clones, some missing. The repertoire holds tens of thousands of clones, with approximately 92% as singletons. V lost 6 bases, J lost 1 base, and 10 bases lay in between. Germline values: CDR1 SGHRS, CDR2 YFSETQ. CDR3 length equals 14 residues. The rearrangement uses TRBV5-1 and TRBJ2-2; D gene ambiguous. This specimen was peripheral blood, taken after pregnancy. This sequence was found in a female donor with multiple sclerosis, enrolled in a pregnancy study. The CDR3 sequence: CASNAGLNTGELFF. The CDR3 DNA sequence: TGCGCCAGCAACGCAGGTTTGAACACCGGGGAGCTGTTTTTT. Drawing the rest from reference TRBV5-1 and TRBJ2-2, the complete variable domain is KAGVTQTPRYLIKTRGQQVTLSCSPISGHRSVSWYQQTPGQGLQFLFEYFSETQRNKGNFPGRFSGRQFSNSRSEMNVSTLELGDSALYLCASNAGLNTGELFFGEGSRLTVL.